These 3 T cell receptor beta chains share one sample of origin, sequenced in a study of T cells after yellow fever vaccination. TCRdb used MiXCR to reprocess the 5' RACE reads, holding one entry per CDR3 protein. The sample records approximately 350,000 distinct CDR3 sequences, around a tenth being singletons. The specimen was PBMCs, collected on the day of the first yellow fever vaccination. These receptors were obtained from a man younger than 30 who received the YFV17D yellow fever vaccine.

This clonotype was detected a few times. The CDR3 sequence: CASSWGPNEQFF. DNA for the CDR3: TGTGCCAGCAGTTGGGGCCCGAATGAGCAGTTCTTC. This sequence joins TRBV2 and TRBJ2-1; D is perhaps TRBD1 (5 bases). The germline V gene has CDR1 SNHLY and CDR2 FYNNEI. The CDR3 totals 12 residues. Deletions cut 5 bases from V and 7 bases from J, with 9 bases between.

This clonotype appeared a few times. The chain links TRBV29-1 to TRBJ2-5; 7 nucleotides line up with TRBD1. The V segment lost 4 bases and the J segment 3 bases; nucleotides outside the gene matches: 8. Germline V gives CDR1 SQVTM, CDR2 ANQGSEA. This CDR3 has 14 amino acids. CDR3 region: CSVVGQGVKETQYF. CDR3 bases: TGCAGCGTTGTCGGGCAGGGGGTTAAAGAGACCCAGTACTTC.

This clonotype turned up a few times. Here the CDR3 reads CSGATGDYEQYF. In DNA, the CDR3 is TGCAGCGGAGCCACAGGGGACTACGAGCAGTACTTC. The rearrangement links TRBV29-1 to TRBJ2-7; TRBD1 agrees at 7 bases. The germline V gene encodes CDR1 SQVTM and CDR2 ANQGSEA. The CDR3 is 12 residues long. V shed 7 bases and J 3 bases; nucleotides not matched to a gene: 6.